This T cell receptor (beta chain) was captured by sequencing in a study of regulatory T cells in long-lasting Graves disease. About the research overall: Antithyroid drugs had been given to newly diagnosed Graves' patients for under 3 months.

The CDR3 length is 14 residues. Germline CDR1 is SGHDT and CDR2 is YYEEEE. After removal of 4 bases from V and 5 bases from J, the junction contained 4 bases not matched to a gene. Whole-study findings and limits: With persistent disease, TRBV28, TRBJ1-2 and TRBJ2-5 were the favored segments.

Library construction for TCR beta used iRepertoire HTBI primers and Arm-PCR of CDR3 regions. TCRdb re-called the multiplex PCR reads with MiXCR, one entry per CDR3 protein. The table has a few hundred thousand distinct CDR3 sequences, 12% seen once; the top ten hold under 20%. This clonotype was detected ten times or more. Its target is not known. Time point specified: newly diagnosed GD, antithyroid drugs for less than 3 months. PBMC-extracted RNA yielded the TCR library. These same data were also listed under a study on T cells in Graves' hyperthyroidism and ophthalmopathy. As that report states: It was uncontrolled infection, other autoimmune disease, pregnancy or lactation that excluded patients.

The chain couples TRBV5-6 to TRBJ2-7, with 12 bases fitting TRBD1. The sequences come from peripheral blood mononuclear cells (PBMCs), collected at new diagnosis, from a patient treated with antithyroid drugs. This receptor was obtained from a woman between 18 and 29 years old with Graves disease. CDR3 nucleotide sequence: TGTGCCAGCAGCAGGGACAGGGGGCTACACGAGCAGTACTTC. This translates into CASSRDRGLHEQYF.